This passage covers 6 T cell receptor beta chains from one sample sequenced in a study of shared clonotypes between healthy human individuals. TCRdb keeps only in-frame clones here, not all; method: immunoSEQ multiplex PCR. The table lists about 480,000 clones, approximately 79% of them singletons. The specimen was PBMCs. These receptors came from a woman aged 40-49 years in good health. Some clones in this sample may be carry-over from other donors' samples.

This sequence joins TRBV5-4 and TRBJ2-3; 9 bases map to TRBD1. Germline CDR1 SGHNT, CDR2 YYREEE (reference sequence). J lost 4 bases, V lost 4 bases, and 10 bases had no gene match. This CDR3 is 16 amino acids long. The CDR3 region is CASSLPGQGGADTQYF. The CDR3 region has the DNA TGTGCCAGCAGCCTCCCGGGACAGGGAGGGGCAGATACGCAGTATTTT.

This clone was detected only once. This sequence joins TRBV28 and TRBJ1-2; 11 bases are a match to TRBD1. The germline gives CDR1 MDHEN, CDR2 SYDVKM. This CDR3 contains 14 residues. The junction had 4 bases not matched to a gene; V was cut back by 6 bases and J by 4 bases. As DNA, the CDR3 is TGTGCCAGCAGGGGGACAGGGGGAGGCTATGGCTACACCTTC. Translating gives CASRGTGGGYGYTF.

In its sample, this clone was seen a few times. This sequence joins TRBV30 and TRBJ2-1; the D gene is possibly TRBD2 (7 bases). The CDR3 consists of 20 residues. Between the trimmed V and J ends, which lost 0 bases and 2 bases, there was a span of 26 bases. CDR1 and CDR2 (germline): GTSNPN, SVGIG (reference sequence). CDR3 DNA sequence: TGTGCCTGGAGTGTACAGCAGGGGAGGGCGGGAGTCGGGGCCTACAATGAGCAGTTCTTC. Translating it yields CAWSVQQGRAGVGAYNEQFF.

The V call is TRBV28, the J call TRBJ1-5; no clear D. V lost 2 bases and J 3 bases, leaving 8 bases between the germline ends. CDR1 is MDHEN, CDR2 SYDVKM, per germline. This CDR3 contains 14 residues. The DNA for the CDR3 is TGTGCCAGCAGTTTAAGGCAGTTCAATCAGCCCCAGCATTTT. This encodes CASSLRQFNQPQHF.

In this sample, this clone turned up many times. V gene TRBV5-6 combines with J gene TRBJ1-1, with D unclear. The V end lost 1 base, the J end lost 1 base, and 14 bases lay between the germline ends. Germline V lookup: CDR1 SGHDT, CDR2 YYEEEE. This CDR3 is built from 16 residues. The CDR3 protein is CASSLSTSRWNTEAFF. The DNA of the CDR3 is TGTGCCAGCAGCTTGTCGACAAGCCGGTGGAACACTGAAGCTTTCTTT.

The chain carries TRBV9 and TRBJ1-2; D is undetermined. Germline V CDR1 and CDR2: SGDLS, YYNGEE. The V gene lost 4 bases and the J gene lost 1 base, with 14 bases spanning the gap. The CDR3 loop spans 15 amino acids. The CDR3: CASSSHPPFNYGYTF. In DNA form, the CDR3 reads TGTGCCAGCAGCTCCCACCCTCCTTTTAACTATGGCTACACCTTC.